One T cell receptor (beta chain) is described in this entry. The specificity of this receptor is unknown. No qualities accompany the bases; no much larger clone lies one base away. At the junction V is shortened by 5 bases and J by 0 bases; bases outside the gene matches: 5. Including cysteine and phenylalanine, the CDR3 has 16 amino acids. Only the CDR3 DNA stays, 48 bases, in frame from base 1. The germline V gene (reference sequence) sets CDR1 to LNHDA and CDR2 to SQIVND. Collaborating institutions collected whole blood in K2EDTA tubes following their own protocols. For TCRbeta analysis, collaborators shipped samples in one of three forms: frozen whole blood, isolated PBMCs, or DNA extracted from either of those sample types. This sample is drawn from a study of blood T cell repertoires in COVID-19 (dated by TCRdb to 2019 to 2021). Notes on the research overall: Samples from collaborators originated in the United States, Italy and Spain and spanned both the acute and convalescent phases of COVID-19. The prospective study material was composed of cDNA or gDNA derived from T cells, B-cell-depleted T cells, or PBMCs. Deeply sampled blood TCRbeta repertoires from subjects exposed to, actively infected with, or recovered from COVID-19 were included in the dataset. The repertoires were released in a freely available public database intended as a resource for research on the immune response to SARS-CoV-2. Samples were obtained from the ongoing ImmuneRACE study (first 160 participants) and from about 1,300 subjects provided by 6 global collaborators. Sample metadata almost always included a de-identified subject ID, COVID-19 status, age in years and sex. Where available, HLA class I and class II types were taken from metadata supplied by the sample provider and were not determined by assay-based typing. The paper as a whole reports these results and caveats: The quantity of clinical and demographic metadata differed by source and by participant and was supplied without curation.

The immunoSEQ Assay, a bias-controlled multiplex PCR, was used to amplify TCRbeta CDR3 regions from genomic DNA. In the authors' own workflow: The number of nucleated cells in each sample was estimated by amplification of reference gene primers within the assay. To quantify the absolute abundance of each unique TCRbeta CDR3 rearrangement, sequence reads were collapsed and filtered. For each sample, productive Simpson clonality was calculated by taking the square root of Simpson's diversity index across productive rearrangements. TCRdb carries this immuneACCESS record with in-frame sequences only. Its versions omit some clonotypes, under half of them owing to an unresolved V gene in the studies checked, with the rest unexplained. V and J calls and clone size follow that table, whereas D and trimming were derived from the DNA. The sample table lists 470,000 or so clones, 80% to 90% of them with a count of one. The top ten clones comprise 3% to 4% of the sample.

The sequencing sample was made of peripheral blood. This receptor was taken from a human donor in a cohort sampled during active COVID-19. The sequence links TRBV19 to TRBJ2-3; a stretch of 10 junction bases matches TRBD2. The sequenced DNA: TGTGCCAGTAGTTCAGGACTAGCGGCTAGCACAGATACGCAGTATTTT. Its protein reads: CASSSGLAASTDTQYF.